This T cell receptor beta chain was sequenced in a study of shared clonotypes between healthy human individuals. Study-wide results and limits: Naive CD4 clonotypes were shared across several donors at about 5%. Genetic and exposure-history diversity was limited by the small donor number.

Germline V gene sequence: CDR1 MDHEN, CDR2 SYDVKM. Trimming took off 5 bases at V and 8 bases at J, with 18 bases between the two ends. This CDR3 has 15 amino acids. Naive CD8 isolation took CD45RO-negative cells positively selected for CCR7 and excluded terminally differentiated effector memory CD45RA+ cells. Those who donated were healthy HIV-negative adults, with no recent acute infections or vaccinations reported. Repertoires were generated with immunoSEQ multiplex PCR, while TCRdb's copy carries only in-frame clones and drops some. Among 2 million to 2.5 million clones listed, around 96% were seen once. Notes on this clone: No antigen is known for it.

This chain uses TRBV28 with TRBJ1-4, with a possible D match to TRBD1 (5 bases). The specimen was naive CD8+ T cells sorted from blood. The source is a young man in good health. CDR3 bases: TGTGCCAGCAGTCTACGGGGGGTTGATGTGGAAAAACTGTTTTTT. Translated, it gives CASSLRGVDVEKLFF.